This T cell receptor (beta chain) was sequenced during a study of post-analysis software for immune sequencing data. In the study overall: Relapsing-remitting, secondary progressive and progressive-relapsing forms of multiple sclerosis all featured among disease courses.

Researchers reported that TCR beta cDNA libraries carried unique molecular identifiers. Input of about 0.9 to 10 million T cells yielded a few hundred thousand cDNA molecules. TCRdb independently ran MiXCR on the PCR reads; one entry per CDR3 protein. Altogether fewer than 900,000 distinct CDR3 sequences are present, around 42% being singletons, with the ten largest covering approximately 4.4%. The germline V gene has CDR1 SGHTA and CDR2 FQGNSA. The V end was cut by 3 bases, the J end by 6 bases, with 9 bases between. The CDR3 consists of 12 residues. As for this clonotype: The target antigen is unknown.

Study-wide results and caveats: Those with multiple sclerosis, the patient group, showed significantly lower normalized Chao1 diversity than controls. Higher frequency in patients than in controls was seen for about 5 TRBV segments, with TRBV5-6, TRBV5-1 and TRBV20-1 among them. The authors found that F measure strongly co-clustered same-batch samples.

The chain is built from TRBV7-2 and TRBJ2-7, with D unclear. The receptor comes from a girl between 10 and 17 years old with multiple sclerosis. The sample comprised blood. CDR3 region: CASSFGYSEQYF. The CDR3 DNA sequence: TGTGCCAGCAGCTTCGGGTACTCCGAGCAGTACTTC. Drawing the rest from reference TRBV7-2 and TRBJ2-7, the complete variable domain is GAGVSQSPSNKVTEKGKDVELRCDPISGHTALYWYRQSLGQGLEFLIYFQGNSAPDKSGLPSDRFSAERTGGSVSTLTIQRTQQEDSAVYLCASSFGYSEQYFGPGTRLTVT.